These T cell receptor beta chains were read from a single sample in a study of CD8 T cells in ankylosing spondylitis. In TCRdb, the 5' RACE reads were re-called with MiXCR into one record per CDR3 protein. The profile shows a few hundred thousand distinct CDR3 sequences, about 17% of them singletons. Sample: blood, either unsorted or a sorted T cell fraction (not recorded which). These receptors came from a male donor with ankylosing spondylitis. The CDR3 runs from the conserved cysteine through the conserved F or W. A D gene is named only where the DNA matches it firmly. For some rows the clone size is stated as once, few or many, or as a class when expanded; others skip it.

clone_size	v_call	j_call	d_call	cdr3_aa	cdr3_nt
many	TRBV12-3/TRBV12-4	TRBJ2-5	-	CASSLGGLELQETQYF	TGTGCCAGCAGTTTAGGGGGCCTAGAGCTCCAAGAGACCCAGTACTTC
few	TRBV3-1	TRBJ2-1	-	CASRGSLYNEQFF	TGTGCCAGCAGAGGTAGCTTGTACAATGAGCAGTTCTTC
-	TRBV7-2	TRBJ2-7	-	CASSLLDGPYEQYF	TGTGCCAGCAGCTTACTAGATGGACCCTACGAGCAGTACTTC
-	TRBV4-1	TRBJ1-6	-	CASSQVGLFILGEDNSPLHF	TGCGCCAGCAGCCAAGTCGGTTTATTCATCCTCGGGGAAGATAATTCACCCCTCCACTTT
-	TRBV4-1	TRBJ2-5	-	CASSQVPLSGETQYF	TGCGCCAGCAGCCAAGTCCCCCTATCTGGGGAGACCCAGTACTTC
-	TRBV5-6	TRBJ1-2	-	CATAGVGLNYGYTF	TGTGCCACCGCGGGCGTGGGGCTGAACTATGGCTACACCTTC
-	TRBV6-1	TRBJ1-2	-	CATSSSVNYGYTF	TGTGCCACCTCCTCCTCGGTTAACTATGGCTACACCTTC
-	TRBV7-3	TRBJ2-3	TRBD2	CASSPLGRDTDTQYF	TGTGCCAGCAGCCCACTTGGGAGGGACACAGATACGCAGTATTTT
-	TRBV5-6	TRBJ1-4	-	CASSAQGSPGTNEKLFF	TGTGCCAGCAGCGCCCAGGGTTCCCCGGGCACTAATGAAAAACTGTTTTTT
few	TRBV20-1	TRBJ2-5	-	CSARDFLGETGQETQYF	TGCAGTGCTAGAGACTTCTTGGGGGAAACGGGGCAAGAGACCCAGTACTTC
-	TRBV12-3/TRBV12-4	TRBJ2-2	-	CASGGERTGELFF	TGTGCCAGCGGCGGCGAGAGGACCGGGGAGCTGTTTTTT
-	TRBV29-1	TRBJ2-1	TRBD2	CSVSGGPYNEQFF	TGCAGCGTTAGCGGGGGACCGTACAATGAGCAGTTCTTC
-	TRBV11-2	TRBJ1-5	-	CASSLVVGWPFYSNQPQHF	TGTGCCAGCAGCTTAGTGGTCGGGTGGCCGTTTTATAGCAATCAGCCCCAGCATTTT
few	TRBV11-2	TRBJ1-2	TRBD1	CASSLARGQGLYGYTF	TGTGCCAGCAGCTTAGCGAGGGGACAGGGACTGTATGGCTACACCTTC
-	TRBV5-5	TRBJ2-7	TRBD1	CASSDLGTGVIEQYF	TGTGCCAGCAGCGACCTAGGGACAGGGGTAATCGAGCAGTACTTC
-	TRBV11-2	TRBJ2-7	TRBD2	CASSRTSGSSDEQYF	TGTGCCAGCAGCCGGACTAGCGGGAGCAGCGACGAGCAGTACTTC
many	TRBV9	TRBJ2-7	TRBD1	CASSDPGTGVHEQYF	TGTGCCAGCAGCGATCCCGGGACAGGGGTTCACGAGCAGTACTTC
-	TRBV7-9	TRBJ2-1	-	CASSPTLNNEQFF	TGTGCCAGCAGCCCCACACTCAACAATGAGCAGTTCTTC
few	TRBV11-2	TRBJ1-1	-	CASSRGTFEAFF	TGTGCCAGCAGCCGAGGGACATTTGAAGCTTTCTTT
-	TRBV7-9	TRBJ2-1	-	CASSFLDSSYNEQFF	TGTGCCAGCAGCTTTCTGGACAGCTCCTACAATGAGCAGTTCTTC
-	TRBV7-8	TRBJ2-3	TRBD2	CASSPGRTSGDTQYF	TGTGCCAGCAGCCCCGGACGGACTAGCGGGGATACGCAGTATTTT
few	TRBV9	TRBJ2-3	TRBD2	CASSASTSGLDTQYF	TGTGCCAGCAGCGCCTCGACTAGCGGACTAGATACGCAGTATTTT
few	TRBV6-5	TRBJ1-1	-	CASSYGMGMNTEAFF	TGTGCCAGCAGTTATGGTATGGGTATGAACACTGAAGCTTTCTTT
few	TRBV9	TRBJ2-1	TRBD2	CASSARSGGEYNEQFF	TGTGCCAGCAGCGCACGTAGCGGGGGGGAGTACAATGAGCAGTTCTTC
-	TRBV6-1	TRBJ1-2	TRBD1	CASSPGQGAGGYTF	TGTGCCAGCAGTCCGGGACAGGGGGCCGGGGGCTACACCTTC
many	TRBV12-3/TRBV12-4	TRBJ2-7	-	CASSGLPGLYEQYF	TGTGCCAGCAGCGGACTACCGGGCCTATACGAGCAGTACTTC
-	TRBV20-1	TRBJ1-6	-	CSARRQPYNSPLHF	TGCAGTGCTAGAAGGCAGCCTTATAATTCACCCCTCCACTTT
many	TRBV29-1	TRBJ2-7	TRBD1	CSVEGDSSYEQYF	TGCAGCGTTGAAGGGGACAGCTCCTACGAGCAGTACTTC
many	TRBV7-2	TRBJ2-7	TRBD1	CASSSGQGYYEQYF	TGTGCCAGCAGCTCGGGACAGGGATATTACGAGCAGTACTTC
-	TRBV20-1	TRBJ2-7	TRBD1	CSARQGPNEQYF	TGCAGTGCCCGACAGGGTCCCAACGAGCAGTACTTC
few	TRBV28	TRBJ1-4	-	CASRPPGGANEKLFF	TGTGCCAGCAGACCCCCGGGGGGCGCTAATGAAAAACTGTTTTTT
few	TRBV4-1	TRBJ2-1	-	CASSQDGQEQFF	TGCGCCAGCAGCCAAGATGGGCAGGAGCAGTTCTTC
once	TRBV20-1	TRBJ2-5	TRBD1	CSARDLDRGRKGETQYF	TGCAGTGCTAGAGACCTGGACAGGGGTCGAAAAGGGGAGACCCAGTACTTC
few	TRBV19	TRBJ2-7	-	CASSPVEVRSSYEQYF	TGTGCCAGTAGTCCAGTTGAAGTGAGGAGCTCCTACGAGCAGTACTTC
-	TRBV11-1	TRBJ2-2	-	CASSETGTRDTGELFF	TGTGCCAGCAGTGAGACCGGGACCAGGGACACCGGGGAGCTGTTTTTT
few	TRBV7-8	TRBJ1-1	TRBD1	CASILGTGFTEAFF	TGTGCCAGCATCCTCGGGACAGGGTTCACTGAAGCTTTCTTT